The source of this TCR beta chain is a study of shared clonotypes between healthy human individuals. Data came from immunoSEQ multiplex PCR; TCRdb stores just in-frame clones and leaves some out. The data show about 2.4 million clones, 80% to 95% seen once. CD45RA+ naive and CD45RA-negative memory subsets were separated from CD4+ cells. Germline trimming cut 5 bases from V and 2 bases from J; bases unmatched to any gene: 8. CDR1 MDHEN and CDR2 SYDVKM come from the germline V gene. This CDR3 is built from 15 residues. This TCR derives from a man aged 18 to 29 in good health. Some clones in this sample may be carry-over from other donors' samples. Input material: naive CD4+ T cells from PBMCs. Subset defined: CD45RA+ positively selected. The chain is built from TRBV28 and TRBJ2-7, with 8 bases matching TRBD2. This CDR3 reads CASSPRTSRAYEQYF. The CDR3 bases are TGTGCCAGCAGTCCCCGGACTAGCAGGGCCTACGAGCAGTACTTC.